The 25 T cell receptor beta chains in this list originate from one sample, sequenced in a study of PD-L1 blockade in urothelial cancer. Time point: peripheral blood 6 weeks after treatment start. Using immunoSEQ multiplex PCR, the repertoire was profiled, and TCRdb retains in-frame clones only, with some absent. The repertoire holds about 76,000 clones, with around 90% as singletons. The source was PBMCs, collected around atezolizumab (anti-PD-L1) treatment. These TCRs come from an elderly woman with urothelial cancer.

V gene TRBV27 combines with J gene TRBJ2-7; D may be TRBD2 (6 bases). V was pared by 2 bases and J by 4 bases, with 12 bases between. This CDR3 is 14 amino acids long. Looked up from germline, CDR1 is MNHEY and CDR2 is SMNVEV (reference sequence). This CDR3 reads CASSLRTEGYEQYF. The CDR3 DNA is TGTGCCAGCAGTTTAAGGACGGAGGGGTACGAGCAGTACTTC.

The chain is built from TRBV10-1 and TRBJ2-7, with 10 bases matching TRBD1. Trimming at V came to 7 bases and at J to 7 bases, leaving 4 bases not matched to a gene. CDR3 length equals 12 residues. Germline V CDR1 and CDR2: WNHNN, SYGVQD (reference sequence). CDR3 sequence reads: CASIGTGDEQYF. The CDR3 coding sequence is TGCGCCAGCATTGGGACAGGGGATGAGCAGTACTTC.

This clone was picked up one time. This chain connects TRBV6-5 to TRBJ2-1; 9 bases line up with TRBD2. The CDR3 totals 16 residues. From germline, CDR1 is MNHEY and CDR2 SVGAGI. The J segment lost 3 bases and the V segment lost 4 bases, leaving 7 bases of the junction unmatched. In DNA form, the CDR3 reads TGTGCCAGCAGTTCGTTTGCGGGAGGGTTCTACAATGAGCAGTTCTTC. This translates into CASSSFAGGFYNEQFF.

The CDR3: CASSLQRQARNSPLHF. For the CDR3, the DNA is TGCGCCAGCAGCTTGCAAAGACAGGCTCGTAATTCACCCCTCCACTTT. This chain links TRBV5-1 with TRBJ1-6; D may be TRBD1 (6 bases). CDR1 is SGHRS and CDR2 is YFSETQ in the germline V gene. The CDR3 length is 16 residues. V dropped 1 base and J dropped 6 bases, with 14 bases sitting between them.

J is TRBJ1-2 and V is TRBV4-1; 8 bases map to TRBD1. This CDR3 has 17 residues. Germline values: CDR1 MGHRA, CDR2 YSYEKL. The V gene end was trimmed by 0 bases and the J gene end by 8 bases; junction bases not matched to a gene: 14. CDR3 sequence: CASSQDFETGAPWGYTF. Here the CDR3 DNA reads TGCGCCAGCAGCCAAGATTTTGAGACAGGGGCCCCTTGGGGCTACACCTTC.

The chain employs TRBV10-1 and TRBJ2-4; D gene uncertain. V was clipped by 7 bases and J by 5 bases, with 18 bases between them. The CDR3 runs 15 residues. Germline assignment: CDR1 WNHNN and CDR2 SYGVQD (reference sequence). The CDR3 sequence is CASTRRLGVENIQYF. CDR3 sequence (DNA): TGCGCCAGCACTAGACGTCTCGGAGTGGAAAACATTCAGTACTTC.

The chain combines TRBV5-1 with TRBJ2-3, with 9 bases aligning to TRBD2. The junction had 10 bases not matched to a gene; V was cut back by 5 bases and J by 6 bases. The CDR3 runs to 15 residues. Germline V gives CDR1 SGHRS, CDR2 YFSETQ. This chain's CDR3 is CASRIAGVDSDTQYF. The CDR3 DNA is TGCGCCAGCAGGATAGCGGGAGTGGATTCCGATACGCAGTATTTT.

The rearrangement joins TRBV28 to TRBJ2-7, with 9 bases fitting TRBD2. This CDR3 contains 18 residues. Per the germline V gene, CDR1 is MDHEN and CDR2 is SYDVKM. V was clipped by 5 bases and J by 3 bases; unmatched bases: 17. CDR3 loop: CASSPPPRASGMNYEQYF. CDR3 coding DNA: TGTGCCAGCAGTCCGCCCCCTCGGGCTAGCGGGATGAACTACGAGCAGTACTTC.

This clone was detected once. The rearrangement uses TRBV4-1 and TRBJ1-3; D not resolved. The CDR3 totals 14 residues. Germline CDR1 MGHRA, CDR2 YSYEKL. V was cut by 0 bases and J by 8 bases, with 11 bases left in between. The CDR3 nucleotides read TGCGCCAGCAGCCAAGAAGGGAGACGGGACACCATATATTTT. The encoded protein is CASSQEGRRDTIYF.

The chain employs TRBV5-1 and TRBJ2-3, with 7 bases lining up with TRBD1. Looked up from germline, CDR1 is SGHRS and CDR2 is YFSETQ. The CDR3 is 17 amino acids. Unmatched junction bases numbered 11, after V lost 4 bases and J lost 0 bases. In nucleotides, the CDR3 is TGCGCCAGCAGCGAACGCCGGACAGGTTTGAGCACAGATACGCAGTATTTT. Encoded protein: CASSERRTGLSTDTQYF.

This chain connects TRBV7-6 to TRBJ2-5; D possibly corresponds to TRBD1 (5 bases). The germline V gene encodes CDR1 SGHVS and CDR2 FNYEAQ. The CDR3 sequence is 14 residues long. Trimming shortened V by 1 base and J by 4 bases, and 10 bases separated the two germline ends. The CDR3 loop is CASSLVTEGETQYF. The CDR3 region has the DNA TGTGCCAGCAGCTTAGTGACAGAAGGAGAGACCCAGTACTTC.

This chain uses TRBV18 with TRBJ2-7, with D perhaps TRBD2 (6 bases). V gave up 4 bases and J gave up 0 bases, with 10 bases separating them. Germline assignment: CDR1 KGHSH and CDR2 LQKENI. CDR3 length equals 14 residues. The CDR3 protein is CASSRVAASYEQYF. CDR3 coding DNA: TGTGCCAGCTCACGAGTAGCGGCCTCCTACGAGCAGTACTTC.

This chain joins TRBV20-1 and TRBJ2-1; D is unresolved. Germline assignment: CDR1 DFQATT and CDR2 SNEGSKA (reference sequence). This CDR3 spans 11 amino acids. V was trimmed by 1 base and J by 6 bases, leaving 4 bases between them. The CDR3 loop is CSARGGNEQFF. Here the CDR3 DNA reads TGCAGTGCTAGAGGCGGCAATGAGCAGTTCTTC.

The chain is built from TRBV28 and TRBJ1-4, with D tentatively TRBD1 (5 bases). Germline V gene data show CDR1 as MDHEN and CDR2 as SYDVKM. Trimming cost V 1 base and J 8 bases, with 17 bases left between them. CDR3 length equals 16 residues. CDR3 DNA: TGTGCCAGCAGTTTATCGGGGGAGGGGCCCATCGAAAAACTGTTTTTT. It codes for CASSLSGEGPIEKLFF.

The rearrangement links TRBV6-1 to TRBJ2-7, with a weak D call TRBD1 (6 bases). The V gene lost 5 bases and the J gene lost 1 base, with 9 bases spanning the gap. Germline values: CDR1 MNHNS, CDR2 SASEGT. The CDR3 has 13 amino acids. This CDR3 reads CASSRGQSYEQYF. The CDR3 bases are TGTGCCAGCAGTAGAGGACAGTCCTACGAGCAGTACTTC.

This clone appeared once. This chain links TRBV28 with TRBJ2-7, with TRBD2 matching over 7 bases. This CDR3 region has 14 residues. The V segment lost 5 bases and the J segment 5 bases; nucleotides outside the gene matches: 9. Germline V lookup: CDR1 MDHEN, CDR2 SYDVKM. CDR3 coding DNA: TGTGCCAGCAGTCCCTACGCGGGAGCGGACGAGCAGTACTTC. It specifies CASSPYAGADEQYF.

This sequence joins TRBV6-1 and TRBJ2-1, with TRBD1 matching over 7 bases. Germline V gene sequence: CDR1 MNHNS, CDR2 SASEGT. The CDR3 loop spans 19 amino acids. Trimming took 4 bases from V and 6 from J; bases not matched to a gene: 21. The CDR3 DNA follows: TGTGCCAGCAGTGGACCGACGACTCAATCGACGAAGGGGGCCAATGAGCAGTTCTTC. It translates to CASSGPTTQSTKGANEQFF.

The chain is built from TRBV19 and TRBJ1-5; a weak D match, TRBD1 (6 bases). Trimming left V 3 bases short and J 3 bases short, with 12 bases between. This CDR3 has 15 amino acids. The germline V gene has CDR1 LNHDA and CDR2 SQIVND (reference sequence). The CDR3 spells CASSMFGQINQPQHF. CDR3 bases: TGTGCCAGTAGTATGTTTGGACAGATCAATCAGCCCCAGCATTTT.

The V call is TRBV14, the J call TRBJ1-1; D unresolved. The V end lost 1 base, the J end lost 2 bases, and 5 bases lay between the germline ends. CDR3 length: 13 residues. Germline V CDR1 and CDR2: SGHDN, FVKESK. CDR3 sequence reads: CASSQGRNTEAFF. For the CDR3, the DNA is TGTGCCAGCAGCCAAGGCAGAAACACTGAAGCTTTCTTT.

A note on this clone: In the same sample, other DNA sequences code for this CDR3. V usage is TRBV2 and J usage is TRBJ1-5; D is ambiguous. CDR1 and CDR2 (germline): SNHLY, FYNNEI. V was cut by 1 base and J by 4 bases, with 5 bases left in between. This CDR3 spans 13 amino acids. The CDR3 spells CASSEGLNQPQHF. Here the CDR3 DNA reads TGTGCCAGCAGTGAAGGTCTTAATCAGCCCCAGCATTTT.

This clone was detected a few times. The rearrangement uses TRBV6-1 and TRBJ1-1; possibly TRBD1 for D (6 bases). The germline gives CDR1 MNHNS, CDR2 SASEGT. V lost 6 bases to trimming and J lost 1 base, with 12 bases between them. The length of the CDR3 is 14 residues. The CDR3 coding sequence is TGTGCCAGCAGCGGGGACACGCCGAACACTGAAGCTTTCTTT. This gives the protein CASSGDTPNTEAFF.

This clone was seen many times. This chain connects TRBV7-9 to TRBJ2-3, with a tentative D call TRBD2 (6 bases). The ends were cut back, 2 bases at V and 4 bases at J, with 13 bases in the middle. The CDR3 length is 15 residues. Germline V gene lookup returns CDR1 SEHNR and CDR2 FQNEAQ (reference sequence). The CDR3 nucleotides are TGTGCCAGCAGCTTACACGGGAGTGGCGCAGATACGCAGTATTTT. Protein product: CASSLHGSGADTQYF.

The rearrangement joins TRBV2 to TRBJ1-6; 7 positions match TRBD1. J gave up 2 bases and V 5 bases, and 3 bases lay outside the gene matches. From germline, CDR1 is SNHLY and CDR2 FYNNEI. The CDR3 spans 15 residues. The CDR3 region has the DNA TGTGCCAGCAGTCTGGGACAGACCTATAATTCACCCCTCCACTTT. Amino acid sequence: CASSLGQTYNSPLHF. Based on the CDR3 plus reference TRBV2 and TRBJ1-6, the full variable domain is EPEVTQTPSHQVTQMGQEVILRCVPISNHLYFYWYRQILGQKVEFLVSFYNNEISEKSEIFDDQFSVERPDGSNFTLKIRSTKLEDSAMYFCASSLGQTYNSPLHFGNGTRLTVT.

The V and J genes are TRBV19 and TRBJ1-5; 7 positions match TRBD1. The ends lost 5 bases at V and 7 bases at J; junction bases unmatched: 8. There are 14 residues in the CDR3. Germline CDR1 LNHDA, CDR2 SQIVND (reference sequence). The CDR3 DNA is TGTGCCAGTAGTGCCACAGGGGCCGAACAGCCCCAGCATTTT. Translating gives CASSATGAEQPQHF. Combining the CDR3 with reference TRBV19 and TRBJ1-5 gives the whole variable domain DGGITQSPKYLFRKEGQNVTLSCEQNLNHDAMYWYRQDPGQGLRLIYYSQIVNDFQKGDIAEGYSVSREKKESFPLTVTSAQKNPTAFYLCASSATGAEQPQHFGDGTRLSIL.

The chain links TRBV18 to TRBJ2-7, with 8 bases lining up with TRBD1. Germline CDR1 KGHSH, CDR2 LQKENI. V dropped 6 bases and J dropped 6; count of bases not matched to a gene: 13. This CDR3 is 15 amino acids long. The chain's CDR3 is CASSLSGTGRSEQYF. For the CDR3, the DNA is TGTGCCAGCTCCCTCTCGGGGACAGGCCGAAGCGAGCAGTACTTC.